The 7 T cell receptor beta chains below all came from one sample that was sequenced in a study of blood T cell repertoires in COVID-19. Sequencing was performed with immunoSEQ multiplex PCR; in TCRdb, only in-frame clones are kept and a portion is missing. The sample lists 150,000 to 250,000 clones; approximately 83% were seen once. Sequencing was done on a sample of PBMCs or T cells enriched from blood (not recorded which). These receptors all come from a man aged 35-49 years who had recovered from COVID-19.

The sample holds one count of this clone. The chain is built from TRBV9 and TRBJ1-5; D gene ambiguous. The CDR3 length is 15 residues. Germline CDR1 and CDR2: SGDLS and YYNGEE. V was pared by 1 base and J by 0 bases, with 8 bases between. Here the CDR3 reads CASSVNGDSNQPQHF. The DNA of the CDR3 is TGTGCCAGCAGCGTAAACGGTGATAGCAATCAGCCCCAGCATTTT.

This chain uses TRBV18 with TRBJ1-1; D may be TRBD1 (5 bases). CDR3 length equals 13 residues. The V gene's germline CDR1 is KGHSH and CDR2 LQKENI. Trimming cost V 4 bases and J 11 bases, with 17 bases left between them. The CDR3 nucleotides read TGTGCCAGCTCACGAGTTGACAGCGACGAGGCTTTCTTT. It encodes CASSRVDSDEAFF.

This clone was seen only a few times. V and J are TRBV19 and TRBJ1-1; 8 nucleotides line up with TRBD1. This CDR3 region has 17 residues. The germline CDR1 and CDR2 sequences are LNHDA and SQIVND (reference sequence). The V gene end was trimmed by 7 bases and the J gene end by 4 bases; junction bases not matched to a gene: 17. The CDR3 DNA sequence: TGTGCCAGTAATGATCGACAGGGGAAGGGGATCGGCACTGAAGCTTTCTTT. It specifies CASNDRQGKGIGTEAFF.

This chain joins TRBV6-1 and TRBJ2-2; D is perhaps TRBD2 (6 bases). Between the trimmed V and J ends, which lost 2 bases and 0 bases, there was a span of 10 bases. There are 16 residues in the CDR3. Germline CDR1 MNHNS, CDR2 SASEGT. The CDR3 is CASSEIGGANTGELFF. The DNA of the CDR3 is TGTGCCAGCAGTGAAATCGGGGGAGCGAACACCGGGGAGCTGTTTTTT.

The rearrangement joins TRBV4-3 to TRBJ2-6; TRBD1 is a possible D gene (6 bases). Germline-derived CDR1 and CDR2 are LGHNA and YSLEER. This CDR3 has 17 amino acids. V was trimmed by 1 base and J by 2 bases, leaving 12 bases between them. The CDR3 DNA sequence: TGCGCCAGCAGCCAAGCCAGGGGATTTCCTGGGGCCAACGTCCTGACTTTC. It is translated as CASSQARGFPGANVLTF.

The chain's CDR3 is CASSRTGGGTQYF. The CDR3, as DNA: TGTGCCAGCAGTCGGACAGGGGGGGGGACCCAGTACTTC. The chain joins TRBV28 to TRBJ2-5, with 10 bases identical to TRBD1. Looked up from germline, CDR1 is MDHEN and CDR2 is SYDVKM. The CDR3 runs to 13 residues. After removal of 5 bases from V and 7 bases from J, the junction contained 4 bases not matched to a gene.

This chain connects TRBV19 to TRBJ2-1; TRBD1 matches 7 bases. Germline-derived CDR1 and CDR2 are LNHDA and SQIVND (reference sequence). The CDR3 is 14 amino acids. J was trimmed by 9 bases and V by 1 base; bases with no gene match: 6. The CDR3 bases are TGTGCCAGTAGTATAGCCCAGGGGGTGGGTGAGCAGTTCTTC. It translates to CASSIAQGVGEQFF.